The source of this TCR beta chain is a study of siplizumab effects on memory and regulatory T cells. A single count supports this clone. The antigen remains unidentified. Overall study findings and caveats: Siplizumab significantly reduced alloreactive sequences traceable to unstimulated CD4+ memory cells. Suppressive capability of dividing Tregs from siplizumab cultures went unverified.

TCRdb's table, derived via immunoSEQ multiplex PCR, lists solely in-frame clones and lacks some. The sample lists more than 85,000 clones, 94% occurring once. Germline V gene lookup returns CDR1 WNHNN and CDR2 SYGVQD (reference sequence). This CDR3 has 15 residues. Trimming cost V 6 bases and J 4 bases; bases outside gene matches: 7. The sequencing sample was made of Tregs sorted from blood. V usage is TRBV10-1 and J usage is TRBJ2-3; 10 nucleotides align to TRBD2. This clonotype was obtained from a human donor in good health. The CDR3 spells CASSTSGRVPDTQYF. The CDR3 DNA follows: TGCGCCAGCAGCACAAGCGGGAGGGTGCCAGATACGCAGTATTTT.